This T cell receptor (beta chain) was recovered during a study of blood T cell repertoires in COVID-19. Study summary: T cells, B-cell-depleted T cells, or PBMCs supplied cDNA or gDNA.

This CDR3 region has 16 residues. V was pared by 5 bases and J by 4 bases, with 11 bases of the junction left unmatched. CDR1 is SGHTA and CDR2 is FQGNSA in the germline V gene. Study processing details: From reference gene primer amplification, estimates of nucleated cell counts were derived. Repertoires were generated with immunoSEQ multiplex PCR, while TCRdb's copy carries only in-frame clones and drops some. Clone size and V and J calls were adopted from that table, with D and trimming inferred from the DNA. The sample has approximately 81,000 clones; about 91% are singletons. Sequenced sample: peripheral blood. The chain uses TRBV7-2 and TRBJ2-1; TRBD2 matches at 7 bases. The receptor was isolated from a man between 65 and 85 years old with active or convalescent COVID-19. In nucleotides, the CDR3 is TGTGCCAGCAGCCCCACCTTGGGGACTACTTACAATGAGCAGTTCTTC. Encoded protein: CASSPTLGTTYNEQFF. Looking up the rest from reference TRBV7-2 and TRBJ2-1 gives the full variable domain: GAGVSQSPSNKVTEKGKDVELRCDPISGHTALYWYRQSLGQGLEFLIYFQGNSAPDKSGLPSDRFSAERTGGSVSTLTIQRTQQEDSAVYLCASSPTLGTTYNEQFFGPGTRLTVL.